This T cell receptor (beta chain) is drawn from a study of blood T cell repertoires in COVID-19. Germline V gene sequence: CDR1 LGHNT, CDR2 FRNRAP. The CDR3 covers 23 residues. V dropped 0 bases and J dropped 2; count of bases not matched to a gene: 24. This clone showed up just a few times. Repertoires were generated with immunoSEQ multiplex PCR, while TCRdb's copy carries only in-frame clones and drops some. The table includes 150,000 or so clones, 60% to 85% detected once. The chain is built from TRBV12-5 and TRBJ2-4; 8 bases match TRBD2. The sample consisted of peripheral blood. The clonotype comes from a man of 80 years or more with acute or convalescent COVID-19. CDR3 region: CASGLVQPESGGLRWSPKNIQYF. The CDR3 DNA sequence: TGTGCTAGTGGTTTGGTACAGCCAGAAAGCGGGGGCCTCAGATGGTCTCCCAAAAACATTCAGTACTTC. The complete variable domain, with remaining parts taken from reference TRBV12-5 and TRBJ2-4, reads DARVTQTPRHKVTEMGQEVTMRCQPILGHNTVFWYRQTMMQGLELLAYFRNRAPLDDSGMPKDRFSAEMPDATLATLKIQPSEPRDSAVYFCASGLVQPESGGLRWSPKNIQYFGAGTRLSVL.